The 2 T cell receptor beta chains below come from one sample, sequenced in a study of blood T cell repertoires in COVID-19. Produced via immunoSEQ multiplex PCR; TCRdb's table is partial and in-frame only. Among about 350,000 clones listed, around nine tenths were seen once. Sequencing input: peripheral blood. The receptors shown here come from a woman in her sixties with COVID-19, enrolled during active disease.

The chain couples TRBV30 to TRBJ2-7; D is possibly TRBD1 (5 bases). The V gene lost 2 bases and the J gene lost 2 bases, with 7 bases spanning the gap. Germline lookup yields CDR1 GTSNPN and CDR2 SVGIG (reference sequence). There are 12 residues in the CDR3. The CDR3 reads CAWSTQAYEQYF. The DNA for the CDR3 is TGTGCCTGGAGTACACAGGCCTACGAGCAGTACTTC.

V is TRBV18 and J is TRBJ1-1; 12 bases fit TRBD1. The CDR3 loop spans 18 amino acids. The ends lost 0 bases at V and 2 bases at J; junction bases unmatched: 7. Germline CDR1 and CDR2: KGHSH and LQKENI. CDR3 residues: CASSPPGTGGAINTEAFF. CDR3 nucleotide sequence: TGTGCCAGCTCACCACCCGGGACAGGGGGCGCGATAAACACTGAAGCTTTCTTT. The entire variable domain, with the rest obtained from reference TRBV18 and TRBJ1-1, is as follows: NAGVMQNPRHLVRRRGQEARLRCSPMKGHSHVYWYRQLPEEGLKFMVYLQKENIIDESGMPKERFSAEFPKEGPSILRIQQVVRGDSAAYFCASSPPGTGGAINTEAFFGQGTRLTVV.